One sample yielded the 6 T cell receptor beta chains listed below, sequenced in a study of long-term antiretroviral therapy in people with HIV. Investigators performed immunoSEQ version v3.0 at survey level. This table comes from immunoSEQ multiplex PCR, and its TCRdb copy is limited to in-frame clones, with some not included. The sample has under 15,000 clones, 88% seen once. This sample comprised unsorted PBMCs, obtained 6.2 years after starting antiretroviral therapy. The origin of the receptors is a man aged 35-49 years with HIV.

V and J are TRBV27 and TRBJ1-5; no clear D gene. The CDR3 has 15 residues. CDR1 and CDR2 from the germline V gene are MNHEY and SMNVEV (reference sequence). The V end was cut by 1 base, the J end by 3 bases, with 10 bases between. Here the CDR3 DNA reads TGTGCCAGCAGTTTATTCCCAGCAAACAATCAGCCCCAGCATTTT. Translated: CASSLFPANNQPQHF.

V and J are TRBV10-1 and TRBJ1-4; D uncertain. With 3 bases removed from V and 0 bases from J, the gap between germline ends came to 8 bases. CDR3 length: 15 residues. Germline CDR1 is WNHNN and CDR2 is SYGVQD (reference sequence). The CDR3 reads CASSERDSTNEKLFF. The CDR3 coding sequence is TGCGCCAGCAGTGAACGGGATTCAACTAATGAAAAACTGTTTTTT.

The CDR3 loop reads CASSVDDVGLDNEQFF. CDR3 in DNA: TGTGCCAGCAGCGTGGATGACGTGGGGCTCGACAATGAGCAGTTCTTC. J is TRBJ2-1 and V is TRBV9; the D gene is possibly TRBD1 (5 bases). Germline lookup yields CDR1 SGDLS and CDR2 YYNGEE. Trimming took 2 bases from V and 5 from J, leaving 17 bases between them. CDR3 length equals 16 residues.

CDR3 loop: CATSRAGTSGRYEQYF. For the CDR3, the DNA is TGTGCCACCAGCAGAGCCGGGACTAGCGGAAGATACGAGCAGTACTTC. This chain connects TRBV15 to TRBJ2-7; 11 positions agree with TRBD2. CDR1 is LNHNV and CDR2 is YYDKDF in the germline V gene (reference sequence). With 1 base clipped from V and 4 bases from J, the junction kept 6 bases outside the gene matches. This CDR3 region has 16 residues.

J is TRBJ1-1 and V is TRBV28; tentatively, D is TRBD1 (6 bases). CDR1 is MDHEN, CDR2 SYDVKM, per germline. CDR3 length: 11 amino acids. Trimming stripped 5 bases from V and 5 bases from J, with 6 bases between. As DNA, the CDR3 is TGTGCCAGCAGTGACAGGACTGAAGCTTTCTTT. Amino acid sequence: CASSDRTEAFF.

This chain links TRBV27 with TRBJ2-1; D perhaps matches TRBD2 (5 bases). The germline gives CDR1 MNHEY, CDR2 SMNVEV (reference sequence). Trimming removed 3 bases at V and 2 bases at J, with 8 bases between. This CDR3 is 14 amino acids long. Here the CDR3 DNA reads TGTGCCAGCAGTTTTTCCGGGACCTACAATGAGCAGTTCTTC. Translated, it gives CASSFSGTYNEQFF.